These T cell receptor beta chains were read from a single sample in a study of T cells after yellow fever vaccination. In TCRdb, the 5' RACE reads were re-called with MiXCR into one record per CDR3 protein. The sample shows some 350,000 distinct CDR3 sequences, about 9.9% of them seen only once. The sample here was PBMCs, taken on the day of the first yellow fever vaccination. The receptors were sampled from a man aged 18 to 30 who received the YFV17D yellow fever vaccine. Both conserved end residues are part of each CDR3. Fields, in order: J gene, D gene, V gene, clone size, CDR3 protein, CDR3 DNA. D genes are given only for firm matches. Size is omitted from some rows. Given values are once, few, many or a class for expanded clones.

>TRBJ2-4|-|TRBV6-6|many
CASSPSPNIQYF
TGTGCCAGCAGTCCGAGTCCGAACATTCAGTACTTC
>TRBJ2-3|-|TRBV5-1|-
CASSLSTYSTQYF
TGCGCCAGCAGCTTGAGTACGTATTCCACGCAGTATTTT
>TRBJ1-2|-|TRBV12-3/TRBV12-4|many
CASRMYYGYTF
TGTGCCAGCAGGATGTACTATGGCTACACCTTC
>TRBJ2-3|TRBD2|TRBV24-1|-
CATSPGTRGSTDTQYF
TGTGCCACCAGTCCCGGGACTAGGGGTAGCACAGATACGCAGTATTTT
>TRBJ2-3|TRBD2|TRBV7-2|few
CASSPTSGGRPDTQYF
TGTGCCAGCAGCCCCACTAGCGGGGGGCGTCCAGATACGCAGTATTTT
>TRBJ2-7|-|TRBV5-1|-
CASSFTGPSYEQYF
TGCGCCAGCAGCTTTACAGGGCCTTCCTACGAGCAGTACTTC
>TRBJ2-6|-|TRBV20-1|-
CSARDSSGANVLTF
TGCAGTGCTAGAGACAGCTCTGGGGCCAACGTCCTGACTTTC
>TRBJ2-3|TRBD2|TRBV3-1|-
CASSQDPGGPDTQYF
TGTGCCAGCAGCCAAGATCCGGGGGGGCCTGATACGCAGTATTTT
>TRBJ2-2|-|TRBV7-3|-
CASSLFSSNTGELFF
TGTGCCAGCAGCTTATTCTCGTCGAACACCGGGGAGCTGTTTTTT
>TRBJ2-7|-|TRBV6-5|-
CASSYGPGISYEQYF
TGTGCCAGCAGTTACGGGCCGGGGATCTCCTACGAGCAGTACTTC
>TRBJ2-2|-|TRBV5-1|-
CASSLLDISSTGELFF
TGCGCCAGCAGCTTGCTGGACATTTCGAGCACCGGGGAGCTGTTTTTT
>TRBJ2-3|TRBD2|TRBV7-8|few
CASSLRTSGSGTQYF
TGTGCCAGCAGCTTACGGACTAGCGGGTCTGGTACGCAGTATTTT
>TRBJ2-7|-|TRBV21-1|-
CASSKPGPWGAYEQYF
TGTGCCAGCAGCAAACCCGGACCTTGGGGAGCCTACGAGCAGTACTTC
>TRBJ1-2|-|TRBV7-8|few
CASSPQGKRANYGYTF
TGTGCCAGCAGCCCGCAGGGGAAACGAGCTAACTATGGCTACACCTTC
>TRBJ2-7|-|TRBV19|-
CASSIEVASTLSYEQYF
TGTGCCAGTAGTATAGAGGTTGCGTCCACACTCTCCTACGAGCAGTACTTC
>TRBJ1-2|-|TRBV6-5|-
CASSYSIGGSYGYTF
TGTGCCAGCAGTTACTCGATAGGGGGTTCCTATGGCTACACCTTC
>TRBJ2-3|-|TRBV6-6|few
CASTRKIDTQYF
TGTGCCAGCACGCGTAAGATAGATACGCAGTATTTT
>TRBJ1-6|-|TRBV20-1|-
CSAGTYGRSPLHF
TGCAGTGCTGGGACTTACGGGCGGTCACCCCTCCACTTT
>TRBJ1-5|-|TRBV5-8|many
CASSLRGRNQPQHF
TGTGCCAGCAGCTTGCGGGGGAGGAATCAGCCCCAGCATTTT
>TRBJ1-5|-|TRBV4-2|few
CASSQGGGRIQPQHF
TGTGCCAGCAGCCAGGGGGGAGGGAGGATTCAGCCCCAGCATTTT
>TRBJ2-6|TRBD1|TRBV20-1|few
CSAERQGFSGANVLTF
TGCAGTGCTGAAAGACAGGGATTTTCTGGGGCCAACGTCCTGACTTTC
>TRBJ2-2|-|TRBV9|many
CASSVENTGELFF
TGTGCCAGCAGCGTAGAGAACACCGGGGAGCTGTTTTTT
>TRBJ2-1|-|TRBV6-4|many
CASSDSGFSYNEQFF
TGTGCCAGCAGTGACAGCGGGTTCTCCTACAATGAGCAGTTCTTC
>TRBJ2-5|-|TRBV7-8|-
CASSLMGGETQYF
TGTGCCAGCAGCTTAATGGGAGGAGAGACCCAGTACTTC
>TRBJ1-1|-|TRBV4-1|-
CASRGPLRGTEAFF
TGCGCCAGCAGAGGGCCCCTCCGTGGAACTGAAGCTTTCTTT
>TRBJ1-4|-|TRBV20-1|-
CSVRAGRERTNEKLFF
TGCAGTGTGAGGGCGGGCAGGGAAAGAACTAATGAAAAACTGTTTTTT
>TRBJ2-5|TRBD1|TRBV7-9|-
CASSLGGQPRETQYF
TGTGCCAGCAGCTTAGGGGGACAGCCTAGGGAGACCCAGTACTTC
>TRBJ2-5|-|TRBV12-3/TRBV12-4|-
CASSFSGGWETQYF
TGTGCCAGCAGTTTTTCAGGTGGCTGGGAGACCCAGTACTTC
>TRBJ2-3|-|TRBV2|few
CASRDDQRDTQYF
TGTGCCAGCAGAGACGATCAGCGGGATACGCAGTATTTT
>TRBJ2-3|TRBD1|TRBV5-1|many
CASRSPGGEGTDTQYF
TGCGCCAGCAGATCACCAGGGGGCGAAGGCACAGATACGCAGTATTTT
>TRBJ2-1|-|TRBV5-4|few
CASSLDRAAYNEQFF
TGTGCCAGCAGCTTGGACAGAGCCGCTTACAATGAGCAGTTCTTC
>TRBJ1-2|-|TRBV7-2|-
CASSLAGLLGYTF
TGTGCCAGCAGCTTAGCAGGGTTGCTCGGCTACACCTTC
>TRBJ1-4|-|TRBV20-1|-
CSARAKNEKLFF
TGCAGTGCTCGGGCGAAGAATGAAAAACTGTTTTTT
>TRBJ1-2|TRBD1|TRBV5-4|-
CASSLTTGGGYTF
TGTGCCAGCAGCTTGACCACAGGGGGTGGCTACACCTTC
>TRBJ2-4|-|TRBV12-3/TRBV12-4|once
CASTKEGLGIQYF
TGTGCCAGCACCAAGGAGGGGTTAGGTATTCAGTACTTC
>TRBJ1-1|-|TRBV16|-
CASSQLKVGKVSEELMNTEAFF
TGTGCCAGCAGCCAATTAAAGGTTGGAAAGGTGTCTGAAGAATTAATGAACACTGAAGCTTTCTTT
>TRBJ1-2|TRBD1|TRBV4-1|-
CASSQERTGGSGGYTF
TGCGCCAGCAGCCAAGAACGGACAGGGGGGAGTGGCGGCTACACCTTC
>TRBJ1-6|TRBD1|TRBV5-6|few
CASSETGGFNSPLHF
TGTGCCAGCAGCGAAACAGGGGGTTTTAATTCACCCCTCCACTTT
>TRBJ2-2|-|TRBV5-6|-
CASSVAMNTGELFF
TGTGCCAGCAGTGTGGCGATGAACACCGGGGAGCTGTTTTTT
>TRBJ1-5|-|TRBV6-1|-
CASTTGGDYSNQPQHF
TGTGCCAGCACCACGGGGGGTGACTATAGCAATCAGCCCCAGCATTTT
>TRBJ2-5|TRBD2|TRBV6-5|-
CASSYSASGGAGETQYF
TGTGCCAGCAGTTACTCGGCTAGCGGGGGGGCCGGTGAGACCCAGTACTTC
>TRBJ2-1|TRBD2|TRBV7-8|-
CASSLAGGVSEQFF
TGTGCCAGCAGCTTAGCGGGAGGGGTAAGTGAGCAGTTCTTC
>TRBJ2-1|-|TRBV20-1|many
CSARDTVSYNEQFF
TGCAGTGCTAGGGACACGGTATCCTACAATGAGCAGTTCTTC